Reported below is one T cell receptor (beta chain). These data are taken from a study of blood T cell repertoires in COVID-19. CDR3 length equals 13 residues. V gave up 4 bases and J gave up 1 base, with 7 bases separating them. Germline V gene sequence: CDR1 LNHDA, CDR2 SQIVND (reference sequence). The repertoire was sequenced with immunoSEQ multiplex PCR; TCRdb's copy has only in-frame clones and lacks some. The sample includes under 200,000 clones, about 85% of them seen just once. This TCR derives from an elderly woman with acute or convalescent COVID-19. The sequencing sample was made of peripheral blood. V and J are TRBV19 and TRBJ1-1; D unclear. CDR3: CASSRQENTEAFF. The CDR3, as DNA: TGTGCCAGTAGTAGGCAGGAGAACACTGAAGCTTTCTTT.